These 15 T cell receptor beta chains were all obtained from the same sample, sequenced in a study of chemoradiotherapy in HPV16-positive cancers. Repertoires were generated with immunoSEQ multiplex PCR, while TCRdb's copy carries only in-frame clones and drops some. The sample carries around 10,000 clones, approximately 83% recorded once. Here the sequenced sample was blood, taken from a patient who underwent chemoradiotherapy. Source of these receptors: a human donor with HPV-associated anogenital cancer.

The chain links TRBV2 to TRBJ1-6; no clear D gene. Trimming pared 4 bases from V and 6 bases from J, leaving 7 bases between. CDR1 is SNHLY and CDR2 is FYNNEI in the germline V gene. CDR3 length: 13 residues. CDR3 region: CASSGSPNSPLHF. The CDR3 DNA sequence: TGTGCCAGCAGTGGTTCTCCTAATTCACCCCTCCACTTT.

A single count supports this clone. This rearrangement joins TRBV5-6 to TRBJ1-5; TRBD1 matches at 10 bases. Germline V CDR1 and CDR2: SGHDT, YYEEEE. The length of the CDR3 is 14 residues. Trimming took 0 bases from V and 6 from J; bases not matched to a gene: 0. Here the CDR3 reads CASSLGQGAQPQHF. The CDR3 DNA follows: TGTGCCAGCAGCTTGGGACAGGGGGCTCAGCCCCAGCATTTT.

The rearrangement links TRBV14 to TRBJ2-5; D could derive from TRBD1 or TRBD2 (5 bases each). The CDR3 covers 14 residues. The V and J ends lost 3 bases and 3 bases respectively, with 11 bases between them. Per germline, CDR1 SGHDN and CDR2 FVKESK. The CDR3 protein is CASSQTGLEETQYF. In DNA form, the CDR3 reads TGTGCCAGCAGCCAGACGGGGCTGGAAGAGACCCAGTACTTC.

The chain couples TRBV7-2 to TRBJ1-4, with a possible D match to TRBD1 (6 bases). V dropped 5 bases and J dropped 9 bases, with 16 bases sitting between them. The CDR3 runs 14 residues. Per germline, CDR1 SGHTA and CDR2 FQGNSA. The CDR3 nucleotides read TGTGCCAGCAGCGACGGACGGGGGCACCAAAAACTGTTTTTT. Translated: CASSDGRGHQKLFF. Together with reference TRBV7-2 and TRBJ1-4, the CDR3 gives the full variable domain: GAGVSQSPSNKVTEKGKDVELRCDPISGHTALYWYRQSLGQGLEFLIYFQGNSAPDKSGLPSDRFSAERTGGSVSTLTIQRTQQEDSAVYLCASSDGRGHQKLFFGSGTQLSVL.

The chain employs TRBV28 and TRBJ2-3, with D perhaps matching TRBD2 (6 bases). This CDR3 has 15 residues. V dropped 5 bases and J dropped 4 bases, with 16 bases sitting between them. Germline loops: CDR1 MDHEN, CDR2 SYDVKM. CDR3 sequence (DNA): TGTGCCAGCAGTCCCGGGACTGCGGAGGCAGATACGCAGTATTTT. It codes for CASSPGTAEADTQYF.

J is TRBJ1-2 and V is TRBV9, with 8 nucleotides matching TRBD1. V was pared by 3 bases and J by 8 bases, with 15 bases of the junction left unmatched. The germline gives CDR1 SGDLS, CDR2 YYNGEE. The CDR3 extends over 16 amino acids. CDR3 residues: CASSAQGAVQLGGYTF. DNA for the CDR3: TGTGCCAGCAGCGCTCAGGGGGCAGTGCAACTTGGGGGCTACACCTTC.

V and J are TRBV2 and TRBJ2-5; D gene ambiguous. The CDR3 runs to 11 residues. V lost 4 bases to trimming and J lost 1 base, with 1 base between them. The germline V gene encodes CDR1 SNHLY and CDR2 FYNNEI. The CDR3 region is CASSAQETQYF. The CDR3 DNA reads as TGTGCCAGCAGTGCCCAAGAGACCCAGTACTTC.

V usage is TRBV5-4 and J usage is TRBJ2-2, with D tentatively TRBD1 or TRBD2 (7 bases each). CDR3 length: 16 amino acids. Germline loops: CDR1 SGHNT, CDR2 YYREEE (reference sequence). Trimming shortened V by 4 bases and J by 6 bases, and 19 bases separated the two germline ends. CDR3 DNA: TGTGCCAGCAGCCGGGGGGCAGGGGGGTTCCCCGGGGAGCTGTTTTTT. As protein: CASSRGAGGFPGELFF.

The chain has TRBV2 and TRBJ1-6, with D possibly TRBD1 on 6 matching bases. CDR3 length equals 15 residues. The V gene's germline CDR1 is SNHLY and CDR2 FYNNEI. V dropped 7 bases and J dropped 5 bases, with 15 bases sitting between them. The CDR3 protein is CASTFNRVDNSPLHF. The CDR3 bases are TGTGCCAGCACGTTTAACAGGGTCGATAATTCACCCCTCCACTTT.

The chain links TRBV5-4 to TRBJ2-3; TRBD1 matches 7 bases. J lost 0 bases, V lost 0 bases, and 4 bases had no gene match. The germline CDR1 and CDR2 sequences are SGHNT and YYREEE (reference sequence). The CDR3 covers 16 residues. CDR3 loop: CASSLGQGPSTDTQYF. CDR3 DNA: TGTGCCAGCAGCTTGGGACAGGGCCCTAGCACAGATACGCAGTATTTT.

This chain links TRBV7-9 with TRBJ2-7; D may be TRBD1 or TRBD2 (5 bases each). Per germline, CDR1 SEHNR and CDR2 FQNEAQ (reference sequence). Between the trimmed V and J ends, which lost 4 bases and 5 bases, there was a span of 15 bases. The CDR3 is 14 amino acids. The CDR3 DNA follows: TGTGCCAGCAGCTCCCGGGACCCCCGCAACGAGCAGTACTTC. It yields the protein CASSSRDPRNEQYF.

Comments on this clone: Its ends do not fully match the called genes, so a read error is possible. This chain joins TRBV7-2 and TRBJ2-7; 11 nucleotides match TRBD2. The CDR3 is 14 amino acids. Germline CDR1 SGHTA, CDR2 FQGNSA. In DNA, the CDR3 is TGTGCCAGCAGCATAGCGGGGGGGCCTCAGGAGCAGTACTTC. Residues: CASSIAGGPQEQYF.

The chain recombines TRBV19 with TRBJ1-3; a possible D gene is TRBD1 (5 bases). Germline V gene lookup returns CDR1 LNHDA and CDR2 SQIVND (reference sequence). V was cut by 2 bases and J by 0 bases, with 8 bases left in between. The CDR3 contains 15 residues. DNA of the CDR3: TGTGCCAGTAGTATATCCGACAGCTCTGGAAACACCATATATTTT. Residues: CASSISDSSGNTIYF.

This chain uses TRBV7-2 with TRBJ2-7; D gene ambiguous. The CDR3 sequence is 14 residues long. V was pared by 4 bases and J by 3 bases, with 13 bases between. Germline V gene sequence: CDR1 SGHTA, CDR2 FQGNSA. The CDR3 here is CASSSAHPVYEQYF. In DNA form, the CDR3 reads TGTGCCAGCAGCTCCGCCCACCCCGTCTACGAGCAGTACTTC.

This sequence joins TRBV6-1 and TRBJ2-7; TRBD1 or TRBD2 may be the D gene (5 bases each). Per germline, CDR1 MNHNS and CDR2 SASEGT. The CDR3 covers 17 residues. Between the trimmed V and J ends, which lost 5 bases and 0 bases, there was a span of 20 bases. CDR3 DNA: TGTGCCAGCAGTAAAGAGGGGAGTGGTGATCCCTCCTACGAGCAGTACTTC. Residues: CASSKEGSGDPSYEQYF.